This TCR beta chain emerged from a study of blood T cell repertoires in COVID-19. Looking at the study overall: In each case, the material was cDNA or gDNA derived from T cells, B-cell-depleted T cells, or PBMCs.

The authors' processing: Quantification of nucleated cells was approximated via reference gene primer amplification. Assay: immunoSEQ multiplex PCR; the TCRdb copy retains only in-frame clones and omits some. V and J calls plus clone size are reproduced from that table; the DNA served to infer D and trimming. The sample carries over 65,000 clones, 80% to 95% recorded once. Germline V gene sequence: CDR1 MNHEY, CDR2 SMNVEV (reference sequence). The CDR3 contains 15 residues. With 6 bases clipped from V and 7 bases from J, the junction kept 6 bases outside the gene matches. This clonotype originated in a human donor in a cohort sampled during active COVID-19. The chain is built from TRBV27 and TRBJ2-1; TRBD2 aligns across 13 bases. The sequencing input was peripheral blood. The CDR3 reads CASRPRTSGGNEQFF. The CDR3 DNA reads TGTGCCAGCAGGCCTCGGACTAGCGGGGGAAATGAGCAGTTCTTC.